This TCR beta chain comes out of a study of blood T cell repertoires in COVID-19. In the study overall: In each case, the material was cDNA or gDNA derived from T cells, B-cell-depleted T cells, or PBMCs.

The length of the CDR3 is 16 residues. J gave up 0 bases and V 4 bases, and 6 bases lay outside the gene matches. The germline gives CDR1 SGDLS, CDR2 YYNGEE. In the original workflow: Nucleated cell number was recorded as an estimate derived from reference gene primer amplification. Assay: immunoSEQ multiplex PCR; the TCRdb copy retains only in-frame clones and omits some. V, J and clone size reflect that table, while D and trimming were determined from the DNA. The sample holds roughly 150,000 clones; around four fifths are singletons and the top ten take around 2.9%. The chain has TRBV9 and TRBJ2-7; TRBD2 aligns across 11 bases. This receptor was taken from a woman aged 80 or older with COVID-19, enrolled during active disease. The sequenced sample consisted of peripheral blood. The CDR3 reads CASSLRGTSGSYEQYF. The CDR3 DNA is TGTGCCAGCAGCCTCCGTGGGACTAGCGGCTCCTACGAGCAGTACTTC.